Sequencing of this T cell receptor (beta chain) was carried out in a study of blood T cell repertoires in COVID-19. Study overall: Material from acute and convalescent COVID-19 was sourced from the United States, Italy and Spain. From T cells, B-cell-depleted T cells, or PBMCs came the material, which was cDNA or gDNA.

Per the original methods: By means of reference gene primer amplification, nucleated cell counts were estimated. TCRdb's table, derived via immunoSEQ multiplex PCR, lists solely in-frame clones and lacks some. V, J and clone size reflect that table, while D and trimming were determined from the DNA. The repertoire holds approximately 150,000 clones, with about four fifths as singletons. As concerns this clone: The same CDR3 can be traced to other DNA sequences in this sample.

Specimen: peripheral blood. The TCR sequence derives from a human donor in a cohort sampled during active COVID-19.

The CDR3 coding sequence is TGTGCCAGCAGCCTCGCCGGACAGGGTAACTATGGCTACACCTTC. Translating it yields CASSLAGQGNYGYTF. The chain links TRBV7-9 to TRBJ1-2; 8 bases align to TRBD1. The V gene end was trimmed by 5 bases and the J gene end by 1 base; junction bases not matched to a gene: 6. The CDR3 covers 15 residues. CDR1 is SEHNR and CDR2 is FQNEAQ in the germline V gene (reference sequence).